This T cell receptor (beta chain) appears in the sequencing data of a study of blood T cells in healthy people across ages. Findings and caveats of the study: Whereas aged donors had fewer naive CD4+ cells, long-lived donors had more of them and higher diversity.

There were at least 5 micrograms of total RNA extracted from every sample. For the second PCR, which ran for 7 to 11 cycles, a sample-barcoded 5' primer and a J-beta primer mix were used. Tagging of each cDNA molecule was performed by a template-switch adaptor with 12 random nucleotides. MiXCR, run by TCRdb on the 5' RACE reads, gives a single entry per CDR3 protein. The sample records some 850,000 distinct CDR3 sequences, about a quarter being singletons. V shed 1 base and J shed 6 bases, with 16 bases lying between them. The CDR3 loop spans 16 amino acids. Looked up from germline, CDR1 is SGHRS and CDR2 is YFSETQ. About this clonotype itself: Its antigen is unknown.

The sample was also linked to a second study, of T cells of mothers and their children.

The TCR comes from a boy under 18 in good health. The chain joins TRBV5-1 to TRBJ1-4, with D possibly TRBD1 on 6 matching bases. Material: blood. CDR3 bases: TGCGCCAGCAGCTTGCCCGGGGGGGGGCGCGATGAAAAACTGTTTTTT. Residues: CASSLPGGGRDEKLFF.